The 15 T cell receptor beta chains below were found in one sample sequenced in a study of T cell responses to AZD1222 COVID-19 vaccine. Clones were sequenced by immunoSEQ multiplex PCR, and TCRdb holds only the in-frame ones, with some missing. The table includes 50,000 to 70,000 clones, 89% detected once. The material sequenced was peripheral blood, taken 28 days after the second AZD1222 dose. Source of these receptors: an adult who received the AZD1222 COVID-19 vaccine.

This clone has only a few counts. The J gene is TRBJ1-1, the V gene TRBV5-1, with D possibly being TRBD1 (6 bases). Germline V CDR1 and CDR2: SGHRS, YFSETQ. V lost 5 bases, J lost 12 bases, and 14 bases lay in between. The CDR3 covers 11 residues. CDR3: CASSHNRETFF. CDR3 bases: TGCGCCAGCAGTCACAACAGGGAAACTTTCTTT.

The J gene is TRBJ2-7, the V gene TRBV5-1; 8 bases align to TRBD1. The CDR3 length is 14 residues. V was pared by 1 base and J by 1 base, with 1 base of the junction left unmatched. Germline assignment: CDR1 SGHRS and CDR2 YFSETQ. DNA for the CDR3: TGCGCCAGCAGCTTGCGGGACAGGTCCTACGAGCAGTACTTC. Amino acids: CASSLRDRSYEQYF.

CDR3 loop: CASSGRTGSEKLFF. The CDR3 DNA reads as TGTGCCAGCAGTGGACGGACAGGGAGTGAAAAACTGTTTTTT. This chain joins TRBV6-2 or TRBV6-3 and TRBJ1-4, with 8 positions matching TRBD1. After removal of 5 bases from V and 7 bases from J, the junction contained 6 bases not matched to a gene. The germline gives CDR1 MNHEY, CDR2 SVGEGT. This CDR3 contains 14 residues.

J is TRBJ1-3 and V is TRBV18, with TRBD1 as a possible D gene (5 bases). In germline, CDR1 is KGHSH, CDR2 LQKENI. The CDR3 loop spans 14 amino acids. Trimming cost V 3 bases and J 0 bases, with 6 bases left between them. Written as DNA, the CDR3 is TGTGCCAGCTCACCCGACAGCTCTGGAAACACCATATATTTT. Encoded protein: CASSPDSSGNTIYF. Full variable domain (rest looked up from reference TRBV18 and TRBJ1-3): NAGVMQNPRHLVRRRGQEARLRCSPMKGHSHVYWYRQLPEEGLKFMVYLQKENIIDESGMPKERFSAEFPKEGPSILRIQQVVRGDSAAYFCASSPDSSGNTIYFGEGSWLTVV.

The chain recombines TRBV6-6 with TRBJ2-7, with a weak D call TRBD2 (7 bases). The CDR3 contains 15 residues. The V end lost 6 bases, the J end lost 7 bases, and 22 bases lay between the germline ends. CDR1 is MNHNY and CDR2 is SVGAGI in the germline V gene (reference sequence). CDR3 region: CASRDWGGPPGEQYF. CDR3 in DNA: TGTGCCAGCAGGGATTGGGGGGGCCCCCCGGGGGAGCAGTACTTC.

The CDR3 loop is CASSPTGQLYEQYF. CDR3 sequence (DNA): TGTGCCAGCAGCCCGACGGGACAGCTCTACGAGCAGTACTTC. The gene calls are TRBV7-8 and TRBJ2-7; 7 bases align to TRBD1. After removal of 5 bases from V and 3 bases from J, the junction contained 7 bases not matched to a gene. Germline V gives CDR1 SGHVS, CDR2 FQNEAQ. This CDR3 comprises 14 residues.

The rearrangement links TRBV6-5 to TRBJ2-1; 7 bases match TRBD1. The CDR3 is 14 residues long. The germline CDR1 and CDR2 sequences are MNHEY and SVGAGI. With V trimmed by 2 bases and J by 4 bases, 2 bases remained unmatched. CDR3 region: CASSYRGQYNEQFF. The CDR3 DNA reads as TGTGCCAGCAGTTACCGGGGACAGTACAATGAGCAGTTCTTC.

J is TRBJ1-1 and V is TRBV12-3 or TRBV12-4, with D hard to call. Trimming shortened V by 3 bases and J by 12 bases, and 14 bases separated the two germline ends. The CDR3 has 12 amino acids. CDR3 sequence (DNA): TGTGCCAGCAGTTTCCGGGCCTGGCTCCCTTTCTTT. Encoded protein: CASSFRAWLPFF.

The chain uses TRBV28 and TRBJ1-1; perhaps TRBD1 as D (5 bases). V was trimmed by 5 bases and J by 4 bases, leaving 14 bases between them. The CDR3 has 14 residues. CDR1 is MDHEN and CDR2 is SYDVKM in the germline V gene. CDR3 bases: TGTGCCAGCAGTATTCCCCCGGGACCCACTGAAGCTTTCTTT. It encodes CASSIPPGPTEAFF.

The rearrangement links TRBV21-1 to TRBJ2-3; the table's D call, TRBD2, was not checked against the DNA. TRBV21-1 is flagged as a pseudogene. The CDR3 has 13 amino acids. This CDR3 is CASNPGSTDTQYF. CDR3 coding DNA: TGTGCCAGCAACCCCGGGAGCACAGATACGCAGTATTTT.

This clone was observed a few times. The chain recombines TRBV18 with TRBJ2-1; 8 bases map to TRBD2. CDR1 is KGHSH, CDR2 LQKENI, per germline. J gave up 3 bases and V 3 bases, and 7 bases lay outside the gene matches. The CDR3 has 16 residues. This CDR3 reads CASSPPGGAGYNEQFF. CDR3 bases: TGTGCCAGCTCACCGCCCGGGGGGGCCGGCTACAATGAGCAGTTCTTC. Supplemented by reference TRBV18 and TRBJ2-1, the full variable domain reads NAGVMQNPRHLVRRRGQEARLRCSPMKGHSHVYWYRQLPEEGLKFMVYLQKENIIDESGMPKERFSAEFPKEGPSILRIQQVVRGDSAAYFCASSPPGGAGYNEQFFGPGTRLTVL.

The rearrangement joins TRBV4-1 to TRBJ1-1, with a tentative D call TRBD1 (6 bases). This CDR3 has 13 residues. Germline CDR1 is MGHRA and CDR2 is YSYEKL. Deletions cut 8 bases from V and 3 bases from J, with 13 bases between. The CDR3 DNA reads TGCGCCAGCGCACAGGGAGAGGACACTGAAGCTTTCTTT. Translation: CASAQGEDTEAFF.

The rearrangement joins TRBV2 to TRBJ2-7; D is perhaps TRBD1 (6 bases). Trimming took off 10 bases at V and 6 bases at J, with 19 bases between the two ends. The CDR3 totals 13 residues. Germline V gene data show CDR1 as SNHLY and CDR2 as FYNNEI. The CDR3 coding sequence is TGTGCCACCAGCCGGGACATTCCCCTCGAGCAGTACTTC. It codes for CATSRDIPLEQYF.

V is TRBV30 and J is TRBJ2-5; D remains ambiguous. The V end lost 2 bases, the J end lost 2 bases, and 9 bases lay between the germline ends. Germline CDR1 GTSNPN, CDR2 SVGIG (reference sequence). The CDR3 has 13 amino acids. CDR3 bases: TGTGCCTGGAGTAAAGGGCTACAAGAGACCCAGTACTTC. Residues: CAWSKGLQETQYF.

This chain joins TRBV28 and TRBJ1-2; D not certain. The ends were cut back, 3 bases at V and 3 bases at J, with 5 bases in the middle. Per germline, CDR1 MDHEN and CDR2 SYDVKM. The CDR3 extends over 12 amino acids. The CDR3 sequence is CASSLGDYGYTF. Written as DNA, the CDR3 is TGTGCCAGCAGTTTGGGCGACTATGGCTACACCTTC.